The count of the clone carrying this T cell receptor beta chain is one. These data come from a study of blood T cell repertoires in COVID-19. In the study overall: In each case, the material was cDNA or gDNA derived from T cells, B-cell-depleted T cells, or PBMCs.

Only in-frame clones appear in the TCRdb table, and some are missing; sequencing was by immunoSEQ multiplex PCR. The top ten clones hold roughly 2.2% of a sample with 270,000 or so clones, 85% to 90% of them seen once. Recruited during active infection, patients (from Seattle) were subsequently followed longitudinally. The CDR3 is 18 residues long. Germline V gene lookup returns CDR1 LGHNA and CDR2 YNFKEQ. With V trimmed by 1 base and J by 7 bases, 15 bases remained unmatched. Sequencing was carried out using peripheral blood. The chain employs TRBV4-2 and TRBJ2-1; TRBD1 agrees at 8 bases. This TCR was sampled from an older woman with COVID-19, enrolled during active disease. CDR3 DNA: TGTGCCAGCAGCCAAGTTTTATCCCCTGCAGGGGGCATGAATGAGCAGTTCTTC. This gives the protein CASSQVLSPAGGMNEQFF.